The present T cell receptor (beta chain) was sequenced within a study of T-cell reconstitution after alpha-beta-depleted transplantation in children. In this sample, this clonotype turned up many times. Its antigen is unknown. During its preparation, the TCRbeta library received unique molecular identifiers. TCRdb fed the PCR reads into MiXCR, producing one record per CDR3 protein. The data show hundreds of thousands of distinct CDR3 sequences, roughly 11% seen once. V shed 5 bases and J 1 base; nucleotides not matched to a gene: 2. The CDR3 length is 14 residues. Findings and caveats of the study: Certain patients had high TCRbeta diversity at day 60, and it came from recipient T cells and thymic progenitors that survived. Among T cells one year after transplant, newly produced cells accounted for most counts and diversity.

This TCR was sampled from a child less than two years old with acute myeloid leukemia, due to receive a stem cell transplant. The V gene is TRBV6-7, the J gene TRBJ2-5, with TRBD1 matching 9 bases. TRBV6-7 is filed as an ORF, its function uncertain. The starting material was PBMCs, obtained before TCRalphabeta/CD19-depleted stem cell transplant. CDR3 nucleotides: TGTGCCAGCAGTCCGGACAGGGGCCAAGAGACCCAGTACTTC. This codes for CASSPDRGQETQYF.